These 6 T cell receptor beta chains originate from one sample sequenced in a study of T cells in Graves' hyperthyroidism and ophthalmopathy. Regions amplified from RNA transcripts were the TCR beta CDR3 regions. In the first-round RT-PCR of the TCR CDR3, the HTBI primer set was used. MiXCR, applied by TCRdb to the multiplex PCR reads, yields one record per CDR3 protein. The data show about 560,000 distinct CDR3 sequences, with roughly 17% seen just once and 15% to 20% held by the top ten. The material sequenced was blood. All receptors come from a woman aged 18 to 35 with Graves' hyperthyroidism.

This clonotype came up many times. The chain links TRBV10-2 to TRBJ1-1, with 11 bases matching TRBD1. V lost 5 bases to trimming and J lost 1 base; unmatched junction nucleotides: 6. The CDR3 is 16 amino acids. The germline V gene encodes CDR1 WSHSY and CDR2 SAAADI. The CDR3 DNA is TGCGCCAGCAGTTACCCGGGACAGGGGGGGAACACTGAAGCTTTCTTT. Encoded protein: CASSYPGQGGNTEAFF.

This clonotype was picked up many times. The rearrangement joins TRBV7-9 to TRBJ1-2, with TRBD1 as a possible D gene (5 bases). CDR1 and CDR2 (germline): SEHNR, FQNEAQ (reference sequence). This CDR3 has 18 amino acids. The V end lost 8 bases, the J end lost 4 bases, and 29 bases lay between the germline ends. This CDR3 reads CASRRVEQGQRTSYGYTF. CDR3 sequence (DNA): TGTGCCAGCCGCCGGGTTGAGCAGGGCCAACGCACCTCCTATGGCTACACCTTC.

The table lists this clonotype with a few counts. The V call is TRBV11-2, the J call TRBJ2-6; TRBD1 agrees at 9 bases. J was trimmed by 0 bases and V by 0 bases; bases with no gene match: 3. This CDR3 contains 18 residues. Germline V CDR1 and CDR2: SGHAT, FQNNGV. This CDR3 reads CASSLEGTGRSGANVLTF. CDR3 nucleotides: TGTGCCAGCAGCTTAGAGGGGACAGGGCGCTCTGGGGCCAACGTCCTGACTTTC.

This clonotype was observed a handful of times. The genes are TRBV5-1 and TRBJ1-2; TRBD1 is a possible D gene (6 bases). V shed 4 bases and J shed 5 bases, with 18 bases lying between them. The CDR3 covers 15 residues. Per germline, CDR1 SGHRS and CDR2 YFSETQ. The CDR3 here is CASSPDPDSQYGYTF. CDR3 DNA: TGCGCCAGCAGCCCCGACCCGGACAGTCAATATGGCTACACCTTC.

Remarks on this clonotype: This may arise from a read error, as a much more abundant clone is one base away. The gene calls are TRBV6-5 and TRBJ2-5; the D gene could be TRBD1 or TRBD2 (5 bases each). This CDR3 contains 17 residues. The V end was cut by 2 bases, the J end by 4 bases, with 20 bases between. CDR1 is MNHEY and CDR2 is SVGAGI in the germline V gene. The DNA for the CDR3 is TGTGCCAGCAGTTACGGGGTCGCGGTGGGACGCGGAGAGACCCAGTACTTC. Amino acid sequence: CASSYGVAVGRGETQYF.

This clonotype has a count of ten or more. This chain connects TRBV20-1 to TRBJ1-2; D remains ambiguous. This CDR3 has 17 amino acids. Germline CDR1 reads DFQATT; CDR2 reads SNEGSKA (reference sequence). Trimming removed 0 bases at V and 1 base at J, with 18 bases between. This chain's CDR3 is CSARDSRQADFNYGYTF. The CDR3 region has the DNA TGCAGTGCTAGAGATTCTCGGCAGGCTGATTTTAACTATGGCTACACCTTC.